The rows below give T cell receptor beta chains drawn from one sample of a study of blood T cell repertoires in COVID-19. Profiled with immunoSEQ multiplex PCR; TCRdb holds only in-frame clones, not every one. The sample comprises tens of thousands of clones, about 89% of which are singletons, and approximately 14% rests with the top ten. Sequencing was carried out using peripheral blood. The receptors stem from a man in his sixties or seventies with active or convalescent COVID-19. The CDR3 runs from the conserved cysteine through the conserved F or W. A D gene is named only where the DNA matches it firmly. Rows may omit the clone size; those that give it use once, few, many or a size class.

CDR3 DNA,CDR3 protein,V gene,D gene,clone size,J gene
TGTGCCAGTAGTATTGAGGGAAGCTCCTACAATGAGCAGTTCTTC,CASSIEGSSYNEQFF,TRBV19,.,.,TRBJ2-1
TGTGCCAGCAGTTACGAGGCGAACCCGTGGAATGAGCAGTTCTTC,CASSYEANPWNEQFF,TRBV6-2/TRBV6-3,.,.,TRBJ2-1
TGTGCCAGTAGTATGCAGGGGTCCCCAAGGCAGTTCTTC,CASSMQGSPRQFF,TRBV19,.,.,TRBJ2-1
TGTGCCAGCAGTTTTGAACGGGGCTACACCTTC,CASSFERGYTF,TRBV28,.,.,TRBJ1-2
TGTGCCAGTAGCGGGAGCCAAGAGACCCAGTACTTC,CASSGSQETQYF,TRBV7-6,TRBD2,.,TRBJ2-5
TGTGCCATCAGTGTCAGCGGAAACTACGAGCAGTACTTC,CAISVSGNYEQYF,TRBV10-3,.,.,TRBJ2-7
TGTGCCAGCAGCCAAGATTGGGGGGAGGGCTTCTACAATGAGCAGTTCTTC,CASSQDWGEGFYNEQFF,TRBV3-1/TRBV3-2,TRBD2,.,TRBJ2-1
TGTGCCTGGAAGGGCCAGGGTCGGAATGAAGCTTTCTTT,CAWKGQGRNEAFF,TRBV30,.,few,TRBJ1-1
TGTGCCAGCAGTAAGAAGACTAGCGGGAGGGGGGAGACCCAGTACTTC,CASSKKTSGRGETQYF,TRBV27,TRBD2,.,TRBJ2-5
TGTGCCAGCAGCATCAAATCGGGACTAGGGACAGATACGCAGTATTTT,CASSIKSGLGTDTQYF,TRBV7-9,TRBD2,.,TRBJ2-3
TGTGCCAGCAGCTCACAGGGTTATGGCTACACCTTC,CASSSQGYGYTF,TRBV7-2,.,once,TRBJ1-2
TGTGCCACCAGTTCCAATAGTAATTCTAATCAGCCCCAGCATTTT,CATSSNSNSNQPQHF,TRBV24-1,.,.,TRBJ1-5
TGTGCCAGCACCCTGGGACAGGGGGCTTATGAGCAGTTCTTC,CASTLGQGAYEQFF,TRBV6-5,TRBD1,.,TRBJ2-1
TGTGCCATCAGTGGGGGACAGAACCAAGAGACCCAGTACTTC,CAISGGQNQETQYF,TRBV10-3,TRBD1,once,TRBJ2-5
TGTGCCTGGAGTTCGGCGGCGGGAGGGTCCCGGGAGACCCAGTACTTC,CAWSSAAGGSRETQYF,TRBV30,TRBD2,once,TRBJ2-5
TGTGCCAGCAGCAAAGTATTTTGGTCTCGGAACTATGGCTACACCTTC,CASSKVFWSRNYGYTF,TRBV21-1,.,once,TRBJ1-2
TGTGCCAGCAGTGAAGCGGCAGGGCGTGACTATGGCTACACCTTC,CASSEAAGRDYGYTF,TRBV6-1,.,.,TRBJ1-2
TGTGCCACCAGCAGGGACAGGGGGCGAGAGACCCAGTACTTC,CATSRDRGRETQYF,TRBV15,TRBD1,.,TRBJ2-5
TGTGCCAGCAACGGGGGGCTCAAACAGCCCCAGCATTTT,CASNGGLKQPQHF,TRBV2,.,.,TRBJ1-5
TGTGCCAGCAGCGCTACAGGGGGCAGTCACTATGGCTACACCTTC,CASSATGGSHYGYTF,TRBV7-8,TRBD1,.,TRBJ1-2
TGTGCCAGCAGCTTTGACGGGGGGTCCTACGAGCAGTACTTC,CASSFDGGSYEQYF,TRBV5-4,TRBD2,.,TRBJ2-7
TGTGCCAGCAGCTTAGACAGGGGGCACGAGCAGTACTTC,CASSLDRGHEQYF,TRBV11-2,TRBD1,.,TRBJ2-7
TGTGCCAGCAGCCGCGGGACTAGTCGTTTCAATGAGCAGTTCTTC,CASSRGTSRFNEQFF,TRBV7-2,TRBD2,.,TRBJ2-1
TGTGCCAGCAGCCGCACAGGGACCTCCTACGAGCAGTACTTC,CASSRTGTSYEQYF,TRBV7-3,.,.,TRBJ2-7
TGCGCCAGCAGCTTGGAACAGGGCAACGAGCAGTACTTC,CASSLEQGNEQYF,TRBV5-1,.,.,TRBJ2-7
TGTGCCAGCAGCTTAGGCACTTTCTCGTACGAGCAGTACTTC,CASSLGTFSYEQYF,TRBV7-2,.,.,TRBJ2-7
TGTGCCAGCAGCCTCCTGTGGCGGGAGAGGGGCACAGATACGCAGTATTTT,CASSLLWRERGTDTQYF,TRBV7-2,TRBD2,.,TRBJ2-3
TGTGCCAGCTCACCCCCCGCTAGCGGCCATATCACAGATACGCAGTATTTT,CASSPPASGHITDTQYF,TRBV18,TRBD2,.,TRBJ2-3
TGTGCCAGCAGTTTTACAGGGAACAATGAGCAGTTCTTC,CASSFTGNNEQFF,TRBV7-3,.,.,TRBJ2-1
TGCGCCAGCAGCTTCTCCCCTCTAGCGGGAGGGGGTGAGGATGAGCAGTTCTTC,CASSFSPLAGGGEDEQFF,TRBV5-1,TRBD2,.,TRBJ2-1
TGTGCCAGCAGCCAAGGAAACACCATATATTTT,CASSQGNTIYF,TRBV12-3/TRBV12-4,.,.,TRBJ1-3
TGTGCCAGTAGGGGATACCAAAACTATGGCTACACCTTC,CASRGYQNYGYTF,TRBV28,.,.,TRBJ1-2
TGCGCCAGCAGCTTGACTAGCGGGACCCCCTACGAGCAGTACTTC,CASSLTSGTPYEQYF,TRBV5-1,TRBD2,.,TRBJ2-7
TGTGCCACGCGCGGACAGGGCGGGAGTGAGCAGTTCTTC,CATRGQGGSEQFF,TRBV24-1,.,.,TRBJ2-1
TGTGCCACCAGTGAGGCGGGACACGGGAGGGCTGAAGCTTTCTTT,CATSEAGHGRAEAFF,TRBV24-1,.,.,TRBJ1-1
TGTGCCAGCAGACCCCAGGGGAGTCGGTTCACTGAAGCTTTCTTT,CASRPQGSRFTEAFF,TRBV28,.,.,TRBJ1-1
TGCAGTGCTAGAGACAACGAGCAGTACTTC,CSARDNEQYF,TRBV20-1,.,.,TRBJ2-7
TGCGCCAGCAGCATAGACAGAGGCGAGCAGTACTTC,CASSIDRGEQYF,TRBV5-1,.,.,TRBJ2-7